Below, 16 T cell receptor beta chains from the same sample are listed, as sequenced in a study of T-cell reconstitution after alpha-beta-depleted transplantation in children. Unique molecular identifiers featured in how the TCRbeta library was prepared. TCRdb analysed the PCR reads with MiXCR anew, one entry per CDR3 protein. The top ten hold roughly 9.7% of the sample, which has 250,000 to 400,000 distinct CDR3 sequences, approximately 23% seen once. Here the sequenced sample was PBMCs, mostly from graft donor cells, taken 180 days after TCRalphabeta/CD19-depleted stem cell transplant. The receptors originated from a male patient younger than 18 who had a stem cell transplant for acute lymphoblastic leukemia, so the T cells may come from the graft donor.

V is TRBV6-2 or TRBV6-3 and J is TRBJ2-3, with a weak D call TRBD1 (5 bases). Trimming cost V 5 bases and J 2 bases, with 11 bases left between them. This CDR3 spans 14 amino acids. Germline V gives CDR1 MNHEY, CDR2 SVGEGT. CDR3 protein: CASSQTVITDTQYF. CDR3 in DNA: TGTGCCAGCAGTCAGACAGTGATCACAGATACGCAGTATTTT.

This chain joins TRBV7-3 and TRBJ2-5; 7 bases match TRBD1. Germline-derived CDR1 and CDR2 are SGHTA and FQGTGA. V trimming: 5 bases; J trimming: 5 bases; junction bases outside the gene matches: 11. The CDR3 spans 15 residues. The DNA of the CDR3 is TGTGCCAGCAGCGAATACAGGGGTTTCGGGGAGACCCAGTACTTC. Protein product: CASSEYRGFGETQYF.

The V call is TRBV25-1, the J call TRBJ2-4, with D unclear. Germline V lookup: CDR1 MGHDK, CDR2 SYGVNS. V dropped 3 bases and J dropped 0 bases, with 12 bases sitting between them. This CDR3 has 16 residues. In DNA, the CDR3 is TGTGCCAGCAGTGACAGGACCAGCCTAGCCAAAAACATTCAGTACTTC. As protein: CASSDRTSLAKNIQYF. Looking up the rest from reference TRBV25-1 and TRBJ2-4 gives the full variable domain: EADIYQTPRYLVIGTGKKITLECSQTMGHDKMYWYQQDPGMELHLIHYSYGVNSTEKGDLSSESTVSRIRTEHFPLTLESARPSHTSQYLCASSDRTSLAKNIQYFGAGTRLSVL.

The chain couples TRBV27 to TRBJ1-4, with 7 nucleotides matching TRBD1. Per germline, CDR1 MNHEY and CDR2 SMNVEV (reference sequence). The CDR3 has 16 residues. With 6 bases clipped from V and 0 bases from J, the junction kept 7 bases outside the gene matches. The CDR3 DNA reads as TGTGCCAGCAGGAATACAGGGGCGCCAACTAATGAAAAACTGTTTTTT. Protein sequence: CASRNTGAPTNEKLFF.

This clonotype has more than one count but fewer than ten. The rearrangement joins TRBV5-1 to TRBJ2-2; the D gene is possibly TRBD2 (5 bases). Germline V gives CDR1 SGHRS, CDR2 YFSETQ. This CDR3 has 17 amino acids. The germline V and J ends were trimmed by 4 bases and 0 bases, with 16 bases remaining between them. CDR3 coding DNA: TGCGCCAGCAGCCGCGTAGCTAGCAGCGCGAACACCGGGGAGCTGTTTTTT. It codes for CASSRVASSANTGELFF.

This clonotype has more than one count but fewer than ten. This chain joins TRBV5-1 and TRBJ2-3, with D possibly TRBD1 on 5 matching bases. The V and J ends lost 2 bases and 5 bases respectively, with 15 bases between them. Per germline, CDR1 SGHRS and CDR2 YFSETQ. The CDR3 covers 15 residues. The CDR3 bases are TGCGCCAGCAGCTTAGAAGGGGAAAGGGAAGATACGCAGTATTTT. It codes for CASSLEGEREDTQYF. Full variable domain (remainder filled in from reference TRBV5-1 and TRBJ2-3): KAGVTQTPRYLIKTRGQQVTLSCSPISGHRSVSWYQQTPGQGLQFLFEYFSETQRNKGNFPGRFSGRQFSNSRSEMNVSTLELGDSALYLCASSLEGEREDTQYFGPGTRLTVL.

The chain is built from TRBV18 and TRBJ2-1; a weak D match, TRBD2 (5 bases). The CDR3 spans 16 residues. The germline V gene has CDR1 KGHSH and CDR2 LQKENI. The germline V and J ends were trimmed by 2 bases and 1 base, with 12 bases remaining between them. CDR3 DNA: TGTGCCAGCTCACCAAGGCTAGCCGTATCCTACAATGAGCAGTTCTTC. This translates into CASSPRLAVSYNEQFF.

V usage is TRBV7-3 and J usage is TRBJ2-3; 9 positions match TRBD2. Germline values: CDR1 SGHTA, CDR2 FQGTGA. The CDR3 contains 12 residues. Trimming cost V 4 bases and J 10 bases; bases outside gene matches: 3. Here the CDR3 reads CASSSGLAPQYF. In DNA form, the CDR3 reads TGTGCCAGCAGCTCGGGACTAGCCCCGCAGTATTTT.

This clonotype came up many times. The V and J genes are TRBV12-3 or TRBV12-4 and TRBJ2-5, with TRBD1 identical over 10 bases. V was pared by 5 bases and J by 5 bases, with 5 bases of the junction left unmatched. The CDR3 spans 14 residues. The CDR3 DNA sequence: TGTGCCAGCAGTCCTTGGACAGGGGGGGAGACCCAGTACTTC. Translated: CASSPWTGGETQYF.

The chain is built from TRBV20-1 and TRBJ2-5; 10 bases align to TRBD2. The CDR3 sequence is 12 residues long. CDR1 and CDR2 from the germline V gene are DFQATT and SNEGSKA (reference sequence). Trimming at V came to 3 bases and at J to 7 bases, leaving 2 bases not matched to a gene. CDR3 nucleotide sequence: TGCAGTGCTAGGATAGCGGGGGGGACCCAGTACTTC. Translating it yields CSARIAGGTQYF.

Many counts were recorded for this clonotype. The rearrangement uses TRBV6-5 and TRBJ1-1; TRBD1 is a possible D gene (6 bases). CDR3 size: 13 residues. The germline gives CDR1 MNHEY, CDR2 SVGAGI. V lost 0 bases to trimming and J lost 11 bases, with 13 bases between them. In DNA, the CDR3 is TGTGCCAGCAGTTACTCATACAGGGCAGAGGCTTTCTTT. Protein: CASSYSYRAEAFF.

The gene calls are TRBV29-1 and TRBJ1-2, with a weak D call TRBD1 (5 bases). This CDR3 region has 13 residues. Germline CDR1 SQVTM, CDR2 ANQGSEA. V shed 3 bases and J shed 8 bases, with 16 bases lying between them. CDR3 loop: CSVDVGRVAGYTF. Here the CDR3 DNA reads TGCAGCGTTGATGTTGGCAGGGTAGCAGGCTACACCTTC. Looking up the rest from reference TRBV29-1 and TRBJ1-2 gives the full variable domain: SAVISQKPSRDICQRGTSLTIQCQVDSQVTMMFWYRQQPGQSLTLIATANQGSEATYESGFVIDKFPISRPNLTFSTLTVSNMSPEDSSIYLCSVDVGRVAGYTFGSGTRLTVV.

Only a few counts were recorded for this clonotype. The rearrangement joins TRBV11-3 to TRBJ2-1, with D possibly being TRBD1 (6 bases). V was pared by 4 bases and J by 4 bases, with 17 bases between. Germline V gene lookup returns CDR1 SGHNT and CDR2 YENEEA. The CDR3 extends over 16 amino acids. CDR3 sequence (DNA): TGTGCCAGCAGCTCCATTTCGACAGGCCGTTACAATGAGCAGTTCTTC. Translated, it gives CASSSISTGRYNEQFF.

This rearrangement joins TRBV10-1 to TRBJ2-5, with TRBD2 as a possible D gene (5 bases). Trimming cost V 6 bases and J 1 base, with 9 bases left between them. The germline gives CDR1 WNHNN, CDR2 SYGVQD (reference sequence). The CDR3 sequence is 13 residues long. The CDR3 bases are TGCGCCAGCAGCGAGCGGCTCCAAGAGACCCAGTACTTC. It encodes CASSERLQETQYF.

This chain links TRBV5-6 with TRBJ2-1; TRBD2 matches at 9 bases. This CDR3 has 16 residues. Germline V lookup: CDR1 SGHDT, CDR2 YYEEEE. Trimming at V came to 0 bases and at J to 6 bases, leaving 7 bases not matched to a gene. The CDR3 sequence: CASSLAAGGPLNEQFF. The CDR3 nucleotides read TGTGCCAGCAGCTTGGCTGCGGGAGGGCCCCTCAATGAGCAGTTCTTC.

The chain's CDR3 is CASRGTGGGGETQYF. The DNA for the CDR3 is TGTGCCAGCCGGGGAACAGGGGGCGGAGGAGAGACCCAGTACTTC. The chain is built from TRBV10-3 and TRBJ2-5, with 9 bases fitting TRBD1. Germline V gene lookup returns CDR1 ENHRY and CDR2 SYGVKD. The J segment lost 4 bases and the V segment lost 10 bases, leaving 13 bases of the junction unmatched. CDR3 length: 15 amino acids.